This T cell receptor (beta chain) was documented in a study of cytomegalovirus exposure and HLA in healthy donors. Comments on this clone: As yet, its antigen is unknown.

Overall study results and limits: In a later analysis, TCR beta V- and J-gene trimming was associated with a missense DCLRE1C variant. Presence/absence analyses took donor sequencing depth as roughly uniform. In a later analysis, HLA-C alleles had the fewest associated TCRs, DRB1 alleles the most.

Use of 60 Vbeta and 13 Jbeta primers characterized the PCR. TCRdb's copy holds only in-frame clones and misses some; the assay was immunoSEQ multiplex PCR. The profile shows under 200,000 clones, 68% of them singletons. This sequence originates from a man aged 45-65 years in good health and CMV-seronegative. The sample was PBMCs.

The CDR3 region has the DNA TGTGCCAGCTCACCACTAGGACAGGGTTACAATGAGCAGTTCTTC. Protein product: CASSPLGQGYNEQFF. The genes are TRBV18 and TRBJ2-1, with 8 positions matching TRBD1. The V gene end was trimmed by 1 base and the J gene end by 4 bases; junction bases not matched to a gene: 3. This CDR3 region has 15 residues. CDR1 and CDR2 from the germline V gene are KGHSH and LQKENI.